A single TCR beta chain is shown here with its context. Its cognate antigen is unknown. MiXCR, run by TCRdb on the 5' RACE reads, gives a single entry per CDR3 protein. The sample contains about 430,000 distinct CDR3 sequences, around 20% of which appear only once. This sample is part of a study of T cells after yellow fever vaccination. Study in general: The SMART-Seq v4 Ultra Low Input method served to prepare the low-cell-number fractions. Study conclusions and caveats: Clonotypes appearing in both CD4 and CD8 compartments existed, and their share was small.

In germline, CDR1 is KGHSH, CDR2 LQKENI. CDR3 size: 17 residues. V lost 4 bases and J lost 2, with 17 bases in between. This clonotype was obtained from a man younger than 35 who received the YFV17D yellow fever vaccine. The gene calls are TRBV18 and TRBJ2-2; no definite D call. Sequenced material: PBMCs, taken before the yellow fever booster vaccination. The CDR3 loop reads CASSRSSLAVNTGELFF. The CDR3 DNA is TGTGCCAGCTCACGTAGTAGTTTGGCGGTAAACACCGGGGAGCTGTTTTTT.